Listed below are T cell receptor beta chains from one sample, sequenced in a study of Tregs in tolerant kidney transplant recipients. TCRdb's table, derived via immunoSEQ multiplex PCR, lists solely in-frame clones and lacks some. The sample contains 50,000 to 55,000 clones, about nine tenths of which appear only once. The sequences come from CD8+ T cells from blood (PBMCs), collected 24 months after the transplant. Source of these receptors: a human patient who received a combined kidney and bone marrow transplant. Some T cells may have originated in the graft donor. Each CDR3 is given with its conserved first and last residue. The D gene is left open where the match is weak. Rows may omit the clone size; those that give it use once, few, many or a size class.

V gene	D gene	J gene	clone size	CDR3 DNA	CDR3 protein
TRBV6-5	-	TRBJ2-3	-	TGTGCCAGCAGTGTCGGACTTGAGAGCACAGATACGCAGTATTTT	CASSVGLESTDTQYF
TRBV19	-	TRBJ1-1	-	TGTGCCAGTAGCTATGGAGGGTCGGACACTGAAGCTTTCTTT	CASSYGGSDTEAFF
TRBV2	-	TRBJ2-3	-	TGTGCCAGCGCTGAAAGCTTAGCAGCAGATACGCAGTATTTT	CASAESLAADTQYF
TRBV7-9	-	TRBJ2-7	-	TGTGCCAGCAGCCCCTCGGGGGGCGTCGAGCAGTACTTC	CASSPSGGVEQYF
TRBV7-2	-	TRBJ2-7	-	TGTGCCAGCAGCTCTACCCTTGTCCACGAGCAGTACTTC	CASSSTLVHEQYF
TRBV11-3	TRBD2	TRBJ2-7	-	TGTGCCAGCAGCTTCGCAGCGGGAGGGACTTACGAGCAGTACTTC	CASSFAAGGTYEQYF
TRBV6-5	-	TRBJ1-2	-	TGTGCCAGCACCTTCCGGGGAATCTACACCTTC	CASTFRGIYTF
TRBV27	TRBD2	TRBJ2-1	-	TGTGCCAGCAGATTAGCGGGGGGGCGGGATGAGCAGTTCTTC	CASRLAGGRDEQFF
TRBV29-1	TRBD1	TRBJ2-7	-	TGCAGCGTTGAAGGGCGGACAGGGGTTTCCTACGAGCAGTACTTC	CSVEGRTGVSYEQYF
TRBV6-5	-	TRBJ2-5	-	TGTGCCAGCGAGAGTCAAGAGACCCAGTACTTC	CASESQETQYF
TRBV7-6	TRBD2	TRBJ2-1	-	TGTGCCAGCAGTTTAGCGGGCAGTTACAATGAGCAGTTCTTC	CASSLAGSYNEQFF
TRBV7-7	-	TRBJ1-5	-	TGTGCCAGCACCTGTGGGGCGGTCGATCAGCCCCAGCATTTT	CASTCGAVDQPQHF
TRBV13	-	TRBJ2-2	-	TGTGCCAGCAGCCAGGAGGGACGGGGGAACACCGGGGAGCTGTTTTTT	CASSQEGRGNTGELFF
TRBV4-2	TRBD2	TRBJ2-4	-	TGTGCCAGCAGCCAGGGACTAGCGGGGGGGCTAGGAAACATTCAGTACTTC	CASSQGLAGGLGNIQYF
TRBV18	-	TRBJ1-5	-	TGTGCCAGCTCACCACCCGGTGCGGAACATAGCAATCAGCCCCAGCATTTT	CASSPPGAEHSNQPQHF
TRBV4-1	TRBD1	TRBJ2-7	-	TGCGCCAGCAGCCGAATCGCCGGGACAGGGTCAATTTACGAGCAGTACTTC	CASSRIAGTGSIYEQYF
TRBV4-1	-	TRBJ1-6	-	TGCGCCAGCAGCCAAGTTTACCAGGGTTTCTCACCCCTCCACTTT	CASSQVYQGFSPLHF
TRBV9	-	TRBJ1-2	-	TGTGCCAGCAGCGTAGCGGTGGACAGCCACTATGGCTACACCTTC	CASSVAVDSHYGYTF
TRBV19	TRBD1	TRBJ2-3	-	TGTGCCTCCATCCGGGACAGGGCTAGCACAGATACGCAGTATTTT	CASIRDRASTDTQYF
TRBV7-2	-	TRBJ2-1	-	TGTGCCAGCAGCTTAGTTTTCCTAGGTCCAACGCAGTTCTTC	CASSLVFLGPTQFF
TRBV4-1	TRBD1	TRBJ1-1	-	TGCGCCAGCAGCCAAGTTCCGACAGGGTTGAATCTAAACACTGAAGCTTTCTTT	CASSQVPTGLNLNTEAFF
TRBV5-5	-	TRBJ2-5	-	TGTGCCAGCAGCTTAGGCGAGGGCGGGGGCCGATTCCCACAAGAGACCCAGTACTTC	CASSLGEGGGRFPQETQYF
TRBV2	TRBD1	TRBJ1-3	few	TGTGCCAGCAGCTTCGGGACAGTCCCTGGAAACACCATATATTTT	CASSFGTVPGNTIYF
TRBV14	TRBD2	TRBJ2-7	-	TGTGCCAGCAGCCAACTAGCGGGAGTTATCTACGAGCAGTACTTC	CASSQLAGVIYEQYF
TRBV15	TRBD1	TRBJ2-7	-	TGTGCCACCAGCACCCGACCGGGACAGGGGCCCCACTACGAGCAGTACTTC	CATSTRPGQGPHYEQYF
TRBV28	-	TRBJ2-5	-	TGTGCCAGCTTTCGCCGGGACTCTGAAGAGACCCAGTACTTC	CASFRRDSEETQYF
TRBV7-7	-	TRBJ2-3	-	TGTGCCAGCAGCTCGAGAGGTCTGGGGGCGAGGACAGATACGCAGTATTTT	CASSSRGLGARTDTQYF
TRBV10-1	TRBD2	TRBJ2-1	-	TGCGCCAGCAGTGAGGAGGCTAGCGGGGGGAGCTCCTACAATGAGCAGTTCTTC	CASSEEASGGSSYNEQFF
TRBV7-8	TRBD2	TRBJ2-5	-	TGTGCCAGCAGCTGGAGACAAAATGAAGGGACTAGCAGTAAGGAGACCCAGTACTTC	CASSWRQNEGTSSKETQYF
TRBV27	TRBD1	TRBJ2-1	-	TGTGCCAGCAGTTGGACAGGGACCTACATAGCCTACAATGAGCAGTTCTTC	CASSWTGTYIAYNEQFF
TRBV7-9	TRBD2	TRBJ2-3	-	TGTGCCAGCACCTCAGCGGGGGCCTTTAGCACAGATACGCAGTATTTT	CASTSAGAFSTDTQYF
TRBV7-3	TRBD1	TRBJ1-2	-	TGTGCCAGCAGCCAAACCGGGACAGGCGTCTACACCTTC	CASSQTGTGVYTF
TRBV4-3	-	TRBJ1-6	-	TGCGCCAGCAGCCAAGAGCACCACGGGAGATCCTCCCCCCTCCACTTT	CASSQEHHGRSSPLHF
TRBV13	TRBD1	TRBJ2-1	-	TGTGCCATAACAGGGGGCCCGAGCCATGAGCAGTTCTTC	CAITGGPSHEQFF
TRBV28	-	TRBJ2-1	-	TGTGCCAGCAGCCCGGTGGGACTTTACAATGAGCAGTTCTTC	CASSPVGLYNEQFF
TRBV4-3	-	TRBJ1-2	-	TGCGCCAGCAGCCACCTGGTCGGGGTAACGGTTGGCTACACCTTC	CASSHLVGVTVGYTF
TRBV5-4	TRBD1	TRBJ1-1	few	TGTGCCAGCAGCGCCGGGACAGCCGAAGGTAGGGGGAACACTGAAGCTTTCTTT	CASSAGTAEGRGNTEAFF
TRBV9	-	TRBJ2-6	-	TGTGCCAGCAGCGTAGGGGGAGCGGCTGGGGCCAACGTCCTGACTTTC	CASSVGGAAGANVLTF
TRBV4-3	TRBD1	TRBJ2-5	-	TGCGCCAGCAGCCTCAGGGGGCGCGGAGAGACCCAGTACTTC	CASSLRGRGETQYF
TRBV6-5	-	TRBJ1-1	-	TGTGCCAGCAGCTCACTGGTGGTGAACACTGAAGCTTTCTTT	CASSSLVVNTEAFF
TRBV19	TRBD1	TRBJ2-7	-	TGTGCCAGTAGTATCGGTGACAGGGGGTCGGGCGAGCAGTACTTC	CASSIGDRGSGEQYF
TRBV7-6	-	TRBJ2-2	once	TGTGCCAGCAGCTTAGCGGGAGGATATGCCGGGGAGCTGTTTTTT	CASSLAGGYAGELFF